The clone carrying this T cell receptor (beta chain) is categorized as medium-sized. Its antigen remains unidentified. One junction end disagrees with the germline gene, perhaps due to a read error. TCRdb re-called the reads with MiXCR, one entry per CDR3 protein. The data show hundreds of thousands of distinct CDR3 sequences, about 30% seen once. This CDR3 comprises 13 residues. Germline V gene sequence: CDR1 SSHAT, CDR2 FNYEAQ (reference sequence). This specimen comes from a study of T cell repertoires in cytomegalovirus infection. In the study overall: It was recently identified HLA-C-restricted and well-studied HLA-B-restricted CMV epitopes that the study used. Study-wide results and limits: Cumulative frequency (of public TCR beta family members) identified carriers of CMV plus the relevant HLA. The ex vivo response was dominated by HLA-C-restricted CMV-specific TCR beta clonotypes.

This specimen consisted of cultured CD8+ T cells from PBMCs, obtained from culture after CMV antigen stimulation. This chain connects TRBV7-7 to TRBJ2-2, with 10 bases that match TRBD1. The receptor was derived from a human donor in good health (CMV status not recorded). Some clones in this sample may be carry-over from other donors' samples. The CDR3 reads CASSRDRGRELFF. CDR3 nucleotides: TGTGCTAGCAGCCGGGACAGGGGAAGGGAGCTGTTTTTT.